One sample yielded the 6 T cell receptor beta chains listed below, sequenced in a study of monozygotic twins with inflammatory bowel disease. TCRdb processed the 5' RACE reads again and assigns one entry to each CDR3 protein, with no DNA. The table for this sample gives 300,000 to 400,000 distinct CDR3 sequences. What was sequenced was blood. The receptors originated from a human donor with ulcerative colitis or Crohn's disease, or a healthy co-twin of an affected twin (not recorded which).

The chain uses TRBV11-3 and TRBJ2-2; absent DNA, TCRdb's TRBD1 call cannot be checked. The CDR3 has 13 amino acids. Germline lookup yields CDR1 SGHNT and CDR2 YENEEA. The CDR3 sequence: CASSQGGPGELFF.

V is TRBV5-6 and J is TRBJ2-4; without DNA, the TCRdb call of TRBD1 cannot be checked. Germline loops: CDR1 SGHDT, CDR2 YYEEEE. The CDR3 is made up of 14 amino acids. The CDR3 spells CPSSLISAGGIQYF.

This chain joins TRBV7-2 and TRBJ2-2; lacking DNA, the TRBD1 call made by TCRdb goes unchecked. CDR1 is SGHTA, CDR2 FQGNSA, per germline. The CDR3 is 15 amino acids. This CDR3 reads CASRGQRGLVGELFF.

The chain links TRBV6-2 or TRBV6-3 to TRBJ1-2. This CDR3 is built from 11 residues. Germline-derived CDR1 and CDR2 are MNHEY and SVGEGT. The chain's CDR3 is CASSNGPANTF.

This chain connects TRBV7-2 to TRBJ2-6; TCRdb gives TRBD2 as the D gene, but with no DNA this cannot be confirmed. The CDR3 spans 17 residues. CDR1 and CDR2 (germline): SGHTA, FQGNSA. CDR3 amino acids: CASSWTSGRSGANVLTF. The whole variable domain, remainder taken from reference TRBV7-2 and TRBJ2-6, is GAGVSQSPSNKVTEKGKDVELRCDPISGHTALYWYRQSLGQGLEFLIYFQGNSAPDKSGLPSDRFSAERTGGSVSTLTIQRTQQEDSAVYLCASSWTSGRSGANVLTFGAGSRLTVL.

This CDR3 is CSASSAGDLYEQYF. The J gene is TRBJ2-7, the V gene TRBV20-1; no DNA is available, so the TRBD1 call from TCRdb remains unchecked. The CDR3 is made up of 14 amino acids. Germline V gene sequence: CDR1 DFQATT, CDR2 SNEGSKA (reference sequence).